This record concerns one T cell receptor (beta chain) sequence. What it binds is unknown. Sample-barcoded 5' priming and a J-beta primer mix drove a second PCR of roughly 6 to 12 cycles. TCRdb reanalysed the 5' RACE reads using MiXCR and keeps one entry per CDR3 protein. The sample lists roughly 720,000 distinct CDR3 sequences; 50% to 65% were seen once. The data derive from a study of blood T cells in healthy people across ages. Study observations and caveats: A roughly linear age-dependent decrease characterized TCR beta diversity per million T cells.

The sequence came from an elderly man in good health. Sequenced sample: blood.

Written as DNA, the CDR3 is TGTGCCACCAGCAGCCGCGGGGCGGGAGCGTTCACAGATACGCAGTATTTT. Amino acid sequence: CATSSRGAGAFTDTQYF. This sequence joins TRBV15 and TRBJ2-3, with TRBD2 matching over 7 bases. CDR3 length equals 17 residues. Looked up from germline, CDR1 is LNHNV and CDR2 is YYDKDF (reference sequence). V trimming: 3 bases; J trimming: 2 bases; junction bases outside the gene matches: 11.